The clone carrying this T cell receptor (beta chain) was recorded a few times. Antigen specificity is unknown. The data were taken from a study of T-cell memory formation after mild COVID-19. Study-wide points: Pre-infection memory contained some responding clones, which suggested that cross-reactive memory had joined.

MiXCR was run by TCRdb on the 5' RACE reads, yielding one entry per CDR3 protein. The table records about half a million distinct CDR3 sequences, 18% of them present only once. Between the trimmed V and J ends, which lost 2 bases and 10 bases, there was a span of 17 bases. CDR1 is KGHDR, CDR2 SFDVKD, per germline. The CDR3 runs 16 residues. Sequenced input: PBMCs or a T cell subset sorted from them (not recorded which). The origin of this receptor is an adult woman who had mild COVID-19 (a few samples of this study predate the infection). Cell type and time point are not known. V usage is TRBV24-1 and J usage is TRBJ1-6; a weak D match, TRBD1 (5 bases). CDR3: CATSDWSGTVVSPLHF. DNA for the CDR3: TGTGCCACCAGTGATTGGTCCGGGACGGTCGTATCACCCCTCCACTTT.